Listed below are T cell receptor beta chains from one sample, sequenced in a study of T cell responses to AZD1222 COVID-19 vaccine. Here immunoSEQ multiplex PCR was the method, and the copy in TCRdb shows in-frame clones only, minus some. The data contain 130,000 or so clones, about 89% of them singletons. Specimen: peripheral blood, collected on day 0 of AZD1222 vaccination. These TCRs come from an adult in good health. Both conserved end residues are part of each CDR3. The D gene is left open where the match is weak. Some rows have no size entry. The others give once, few or many, or a class for an expanded clone.

D gene	J gene	V gene	clone size	CDR3 DNA	CDR3 protein
TRBD1	TRBJ2-7	TRBV18	NA	TGTGCCAGCTCACCACCGGGACAGGGATCCTACGAGCAGTACTTC	CASSPPGQGSYEQYF
TRBD1	TRBJ1-5	TRBV15	once	TGTGCCACCAGCAGAGATCCCACAGGGGGGTTTGGCAATCAGCCCCAGCATTTT	CATSRDPTGGFGNQPQHF
TRBD1	TRBJ2-6	TRBV19	NA	TGTGCCAGTAGTATACATCGAACAGGGGGCTCTGGGGCCAACGTCCTGACTTTC	CASSIHRTGGSGANVLTF
NA	TRBJ1-5	TRBV3-1/TRBV3-2	once	TGTGCCAGCAGCCCCCCGGTGGGACAGCCCCAGCATTTT	CASSPPVGQPQHF
TRBD2	TRBJ2-2	TRBV30	NA	TGTGCCTGGAGGGGAGCGGGAGGGGAGACCGGGGAGCTGTTTTTT	CAWRGAGGETGELFF
NA	TRBJ1-6	TRBV27	NA	TGTGCCAGCAGTTATCAGGGACCAAGAAATTCACCCCTCCACTTT	CASSYQGPRNSPLHF
NA	TRBJ1-2	TRBV12-3/TRBV12-4	NA	TGTGCCAGCAGTTTTAGGTCTGGAGGTGGCTACACCTTC	CASSFRSGGGYTF
NA	TRBJ1-4	TRBV2	once	TGTGCCAGCAGTGAAACGGGGGCCTCGAATGAAAAACTGTTTTTT	CASSETGASNEKLFF
NA	TRBJ2-1	TRBV24-1	NA	TGTGCCACCAGTCGCGGACAAACCTGGGACAATGAGCAGTTCTTC	CATSRGQTWDNEQFF
TRBD2	TRBJ2-3	TRBV10-3	NA	TGTGCCATCAGGGAACAGCGGGAGGGCGTAGATACGCAGTATTTT	CAIREQREGVDTQYF
NA	TRBJ1-4	TRBV20-1	NA	TGCAGTGCTCGACAGAATGAAAAACTGTTTTTT	CSARQNEKLFF
TRBD2	TRBJ2-3	TRBV5-6	NA	TGTGCCAGCAGCTTGGTGACTAGCGGTACAGATACGCAGTATTTT	CASSLVTSGTDTQYF
NA	TRBJ1-5	TRBV9	NA	TGTGCCAGCAGCCTCGACGTTAGCAATCAGCCCCAGCATTTT	CASSLDVSNQPQHF
NA	TRBJ1-1	TRBV11-2	once	TGTGCCAGCAGCTTTAGTGACGGAGGCACTGAAGCTTTCTTT	CASSFSDGGTEAFF
TRBD1	TRBJ1-2	TRBV5-1	NA	TGCGCCAGCAGCTCGGGGACAGGGCCCACCTATGGCTACACCTTC	CASSSGTGPTYGYTF
TRBD2	TRBJ2-3	TRBV9	NA	TGTGCCAGCAGCTCCCGGGGGGGCGTCACAGATACGCAGTATTTT	CASSSRGGVTDTQYF
NA	TRBJ2-2	TRBV14	NA	TGTGCCAGCAGCCAAGTCCCCGACACCGGGGAGCTGTTTTTT	CASSQVPDTGELFF
NA	TRBJ2-7	TRBV20-1	once	TGCAGTGCTAGAGCTAGTGGCGAGCAGTACTTC	CSARASGEQYF
TRBD1	TRBJ2-2	TRBV7-2	NA	TGTGCCAGCAGCTTATACGCCGGGACAGGGCTTACCGGGGAGCTGTTTTTT	CASSLYAGTGLTGELFF
NA	TRBJ2-1	TRBV14	NA	TGTGCCAGCAGCCGGGACTCTAGACAGTTCTTC	CASSRDSRQFF
NA	TRBJ2-6	TRBV5-1	NA	TGCGCCAGCAGCTTGAATTGGGATGGTTCTGGGGCCAACGTCCTGACTTTC	CASSLNWDGSGANVLTF
TRBD1	TRBJ2-7	TRBV5-6	NA	TGTGCCAGCAGCGAATGGACAGGTCCCTTCTACGAGCAGTACTTC	CASSEWTGPFYEQYF
NA	TRBJ1-5	TRBV7-2	NA	TGTGCCAGCAGCCTCGGACGGAGCAATCAGCCCCAGCATTTT	CASSLGRSNQPQHF
NA	TRBJ1-2	TRBV11-2	NA	TGTGCCAGCAGCTTAGAAGTCGGGAACTATGGCTACACCTTC	CASSLEVGNYGYTF
NA	TRBJ1-2	TRBV20-1	once	TGCAGTGCTAGTATCGCGGCGGGTGTCTATGGCTACACCTTC	CSASIAAGVYGYTF
NA	TRBJ2-2	TRBV5-1	NA	TGCGCCAGCAGCTTACGGGGGAGAGACACCGGGGAGCTGTTTTTT	CASSLRGRDTGELFF
NA	TRBJ1-6	TRBV7-3	few	TGTGCCAGCAGCTTAAGCCAGAATTCACCCCTCCACTTT	CASSLSQNSPLHF
NA	TRBJ2-7	TRBV7-8	NA	TGTGCCAGCAGCAAACCCACGGCCCAGTCTGCGTACTTC	CASSKPTAQSAYF
TRBD2	TRBJ2-1	TRBV7-3	NA	TGTGCCAGCAGCGTTAGCGGGAGCTCCTACAATGAGCAGTTCTTC	CASSVSGSSYNEQFF
TRBD1	TRBJ2-7	TRBV23-1	NA	TGCGCCAGCAGTCACAGCCCCGTTGGGGGACAGGGGCGAGGCGAGCAGTACTTC	CASSHSPVGGQGRGEQYF
NA	TRBJ1-4	TRBV7-8	NA	TGTGCCAGCAGCTCTTTGGGGTCAGGATATAATGAAAAACTGTTTTTT	CASSSLGSGYNEKLFF
TRBD1	TRBJ2-7	TRBV27	few	TGTGCCAGCAGTAAGCAGGGGGCTTCCTACGAGCAGTACTTC	CASSKQGASYEQYF
TRBD1	TRBJ1-1	TRBV6-5	NA	TGTGCCAGCAGTTACCCCCGGGACAGGGTGGCGACTGAAGCTTTCTTT	CASSYPRDRVATEAFF
NA	TRBJ2-7	TRBV5-1	NA	TGCGCCAGCAGCTTGGCTTACAGGGACTACGAGCAGTACTTC	CASSLAYRDYEQYF
TRBD1	TRBJ2-7	TRBV11-2	NA	TGTGCCAGCAGCTTCCGGGGACAGGGGGCGCGGGCTCTCGTCTACGAGCAGTACTTC	CASSFRGQGARALVYEQYF
TRBD1	TRBJ2-7	TRBV7-9	NA	TGTGCCAGCAGCTTAACCTCGGGACAGGGGTCCTCCTACGAGCAGTACTTC	CASSLTSGQGSSYEQYF
NA	TRBJ1-2	TRBV12-3/TRBV12-4	NA	TGTGCCAGCAGCTCGGGGCCCTATGGCTACACCTTC	CASSSGPYGYTF
TRBD1	TRBJ2-3	TRBV7-2	NA	TGTGCCAGCAGTCCACAGGGGGAGATAGATACGCAGTATTTT	CASSPQGEIDTQYF
NA	TRBJ2-7	TRBV27	NA	TGTGCCAGCAGGGGGGGAGGCTACGAGCAGTACTTC	CASRGGGYEQYF
NA	TRBJ2-1	TRBV5-1	NA	TGCGCCAGCAGCTTCGCGGAGGGCGCTTACAATGAGCAGTTCTTC	CASSFAEGAYNEQFF
NA	TRBJ2-7	TRBV29-1	NA	TGCAGCGCTGTCGTCAGTCCCTACGAGCAGTACTTC	CSAVVSPYEQYF
NA	TRBJ2-1	TRBV6-5	NA	TGTGCCAGCAGTTACCAACCTACTACCCACAATGAGCAGTTCTTC	CASSYQPTTHNEQFF
TRBD1	TRBJ2-7	TRBV7-2	NA	TGTGCCAGCAGTCCGCGGGACAGGGCCTCCTACGAGCAGTACTTC	CASSPRDRASYEQYF
NA	TRBJ1-3	TRBV18	few	TGTGCCAGCTCACCACCCCACGGGGTAAACACCATATATTTT	CASSPPHGVNTIYF
TRBD1	TRBJ2-3	TRBV5-1	NA	TGCGCCAGCAGCTTGAACAGGGGGACAGATACGCAGTATTTT	CASSLNRGTDTQYF
TRBD1	TRBJ1-4	TRBV19	NA	TGTGCCAGTAGTCCCCTCGGACAGGGGGTGGAAAAACTGTTTTTT	CASSPLGQGVEKLFF
NA	TRBJ2-5	TRBV18	NA	TGTGCCAGCTCACCTTCCCCGGGGGCGGGAGAGACCCAGTACTTC	CASSPSPGAGETQYF
TRBD2	TRBJ2-3	TRBV19	NA	TGTGCCAGTAGCCCCCAGCTAGCGGGGGTCACAGATACGCAGTATTTT	CASSPQLAGVTDTQYF
NA	TRBJ1-2	TRBV18	NA	TGTGCCAGCTCACCACGGACAGACGAACTAGATGGCTACACCTTC	CASSPRTDELDGYTF